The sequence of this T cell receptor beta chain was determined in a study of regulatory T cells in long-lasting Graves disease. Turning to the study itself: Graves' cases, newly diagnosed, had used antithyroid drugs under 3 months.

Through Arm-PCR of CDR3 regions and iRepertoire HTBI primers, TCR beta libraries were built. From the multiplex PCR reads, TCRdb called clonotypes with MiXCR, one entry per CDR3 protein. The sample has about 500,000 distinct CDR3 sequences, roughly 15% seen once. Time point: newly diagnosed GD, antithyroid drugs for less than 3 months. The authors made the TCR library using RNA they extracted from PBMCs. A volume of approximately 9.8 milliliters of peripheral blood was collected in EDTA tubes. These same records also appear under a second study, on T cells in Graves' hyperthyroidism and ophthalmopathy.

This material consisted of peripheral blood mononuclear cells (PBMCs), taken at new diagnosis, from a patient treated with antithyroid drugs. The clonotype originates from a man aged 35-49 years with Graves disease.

Here the CDR3 reads CASSQRGPPWNEQFF. The CDR3 nucleotides are TGTGCCAGCAGCCAAAGGGGACCCCCTTGGAATGAGCAGTTCTTC. The chain has TRBV14 and TRBJ2-1; either TRBD1 or TRBD2 may fit D (5 bases each). CDR3 length: 15 amino acids. Germline V lookup: CDR1 SGHDN, CDR2 FVKESK. V lost 2 bases, J lost 7 bases, and 15 bases lay in between.